The T cell receptor (beta chain) under discussion was sequenced for a study of blood T cell repertoires in COVID-19. About the study: Sample material is recorded as cDNA or gDNA derived from T cells, B-cell-depleted T cells, or PBMCs.

Measured with immunoSEQ multiplex PCR; TCRdb has only the in-frame clones, and not every one. The data show more than 200,000 clones, roughly 88% seen once. This clone showed up just once. Sequencing was performed on peripheral blood. The receptor's source is a woman between 40 and 50 years old who had recovered from COVID-19.

CDR3 bases: TGTGCCAGCAGTTTTATAGGACAGGGTTATGGCTACACCTTC. This translates into CASSFIGQGYGYTF. V usage is TRBV28 and J usage is TRBJ1-2, with TRBD1 matching 8 bases. Per the germline V gene, CDR1 is MDHEN and CDR2 is SYDVKM. The V and J ends lost 3 bases and 5 bases, in that order; junction bases with no gene match: 5. This CDR3 region has 14 residues.